These T cell receptor beta chains were read from a single sample in a study of T cell repertoires in cytomegalovirus infection. The antigens for these receptors are not known. TCRdb re-called the reads with MiXCR, one entry per CDR3 protein. Here the sample spans some 24,000 distinct CDR3 sequences, approximately 22% being singletons. Sequencing was performed on CD8+ T cells from cultured PBMCs, taken from culture after CMV antigen stimulation. The receptors come from a human donor in good health (CMV status not recorded). Some clones in this sample may be carry-over from other donors' samples. Both conserved end residues are part of each CDR3. Each record gives: clone size, D gene, V gene, J gene, CDR3 protein, CDR3 DNA. The D gene is left open where the match is weak. Rows may omit the clone size; those that give it use once, few, many or a size class.

>NA|NA|TRBV7-6|TRBJ2-1
CASSFPSGNPAGEQFF
TGTGCCAGCAGCTTCCCCTCAGGGAATCCCGCGGGTGAGCAGTTCTTC
>many|NA|TRBV6-2/TRBV6-3|TRBJ2-7
CASSPSYEQYF
TGTGCCAGCAGTCCCTCCTACGAGCAGTACTTC
>few|TRBD1|TRBV25-1|TRBJ1-3
CASSEFDRASGNTIYF
TGTGCCAGCAGTGAATTTGACAGGGCCTCTGGAAACACCATATATTTT
>few|NA|TRBV11-2|TRBJ2-4
CASSLGLGGIQYF
TGTGCCAGCAGCTTAGGCCTAGGGGGCATTCAGTACTTC
>few|TRBD1|TRBV7-9|TRBJ2-1
CASSLVGTGYNEQFF
TGTGCCAGCAGCTTAGTCGGGACAGGGTACAATGAGCAGTTCTTC
>few|NA|TRBV28|TRBJ2-3
CASSLELLGGFSTDTQYF
TGTGCCAGCAGTTTAGAATTGTTAGGGGGTTTTAGCACAGATACGCAGTATTTT
>few|TRBD1|TRBV6-2/TRBV6-3|TRBJ1-1
CASARDSLKAFF
TGTGCCAGCGCCAGGGACAGTTTAAAAGCTTTCTTT
>few|NA|TRBV19|TRBJ1-1
CASSIFMNTEAFF
TGTGCCAGTAGTATCTTCATGAACACTGAAGCTTTCTTT
>NA|TRBD1|TRBV7-8|TRBJ1-1
CASSVTGQGLYAFF
TGTGCCAGCAGCGTCACGGGACAGGGCTTGTATGCTTTCTTT
>NA|NA|TRBV7-2|TRBJ1-1
CASMGARDTEAFF
TGTGCCAGCATGGGGGCGCGGGACACTGAAGCTTTCTTT
>NA|TRBD2|TRBV29-1|TRBJ2-1
CSVEGLAGGWNEQFF
TGCAGCGTTGAAGGACTAGCGGGAGGGTGGAATGAGCAGTTCTTC
>many|TRBD2|TRBV7-8|TRBJ2-5
CASSPAGRQQETQYF
TGTGCCAGCAGTCCAGCGGGGCGACAGCAAGAGACCCAGTACTTC
>NA|NA|TRBV4-3|TRBJ2-5
CASSQDASHYQETQYF
TGCGCCAGCAGCCAAGATGCGTCCCACTACCAAGAGACCCAGTACTTC
>few|NA|TRBV12-3/TRBV12-4|TRBJ1-2
CASSSEPLIIYGYTF
TGTGCCAGCAGTTCAGAGCCGCTAATTATCTATGGCTACACCTTC
>many|NA|TRBV4-1|TRBJ2-1
CASSQEAGEQFF
TGCGCCAGCAGCCAAGAGGCAGGTGAGCAGTTCTTC
>NA|NA|TRBV10-3|TRBJ1-1
CAIRDGPMNTEAFF
TGTGCCATCAGGGACGGACCTATGAACACTGAAGCTTTCTTT
>many|TRBD1|TRBV2|TRBJ1-4
CASSVKPGGLNEKLFF
TGTGCCAGCAGTGTAAAGCCAGGGGGCCTTAATGAAAAACTGTTTTTT
>few|NA|TRBV2|TRBJ1-6
CASSEVPTGYNSPLHF
TGTGCCAGCAGTGAAGTCCCGACAGGCTATAATTCACCCCTCCACTTT
>NA|NA|TRBV27|TRBJ2-3
CASSSGTLLGTDTQYF
TGTGCCAGCAGTTCCGGGACGCTTCTAGGCACAGATACGCAGTATTTT
>NA|TRBD2|TRBV20-1|TRBJ2-2
CSARDLTSGGDTGELFF
TGCAGTGCTAGAGATCTCACTAGCGGGGGGGATACCGGGGAGCTGTTTTTT
>many|TRBD1|TRBV7-2|TRBJ2-2
CASSLVGTGRTGELFF
TGTGCCAGCAGCTTAGTAGGGACAGGGCGCACCGGGGAGCTGTTTTTT
>NA|TRBD1|TRBV7-9|TRBJ2-2
CASSGSEGASTGELFF
TGTGCCAGCAGCGGGTCAGAGGGGGCGAGTACCGGGGAGCTGTTTTTT
>many|TRBD1|TRBV7-8|TRBJ2-1
CAATGTVSNEQFF
TGTGCCGCCACCGGGACAGTGAGCAATGAGCAGTTCTTC
>few|NA|TRBV5-1|TRBJ2-7
CASSAGQYYEQYF
TGCGCCAGCAGCGCGGGACAGTACTACGAGCAGTACTTC
>many|NA|TRBV7-8|TRBJ2-7
CASSLSGTASSYEQYF
TGTGCCAGCAGCTTGTCCGGGACCGCGAGCTCCTACGAGCAGTACTTC
>few|NA|TRBV6-1|TRBJ2-3
CASSADRLTDTQYF
TGTGCCAGCAGCGCGGACAGACTCACAGATACGCAGTATTTT
>few|NA|TRBV2|TRBJ2-7
CASSGQTYEQYF
TGTGCCAGCAGTGGACAGACCTACGAGCAGTACTTC
>NA|NA|TRBV6-1|TRBJ1-1
CASSAGISEAFF
TGTGCCAGCAGTGCCGGAATAAGTGAAGCTTTCTTT
>once|NA|TRBV28|TRBJ2-3
CASSLEDLGAFTTDTQYF
TGTGCCAGCAGTTTAGAGGACTTAGGGGCTTTCACCACAGATACGCAGTATTTT
>NA|NA|TRBV23-1|TRBJ1-4
CASSPKGGIEKLFF
TGCGCCAGCAGTCCAAAAGGAGGGATTGAAAAACTGTTTTTT
>once|TRBD1|TRBV14|TRBJ1-2
CASSPGQTYGYTF
TGTGCCAGCAGCCCGGGACAGACCTATGGCTACACCTTC
>NA|TRBD1|TRBV4-3|TRBJ1-2
CASSDGDRDQANYGYTF
TGCGCCAGCAGCGATGGGGACAGAGACCAAGCTAACTATGGCTACACCTTC
>few|NA|TRBV4-1|TRBJ1-1
CASSQGGGSEAFF
TGCGCCAGCAGCCAAGGCGGAGGATCTGAAGCTTTCTTT
>once|NA|TRBV14|TRBJ1-5
CASSQGWNQPQHF
TGTGCCAGCAGCCAAGGGTGGAATCAGCCCCAGCATTTT
>NA|NA|TRBV19|TRBJ2-7
CASSMGVGAYEQYF
TGTGCCAGTAGTATGGGAGTCGGAGCCTACGAGCAGTACTTC
>many|NA|TRBV7-2|TRBJ2-7
CASSLTYEQYF
TGTGCCAGCAGCTTAACCTACGAGCAGTACTTC
>NA|NA|TRBV20-1|TRBJ1-1
CSAPVDSQEAFF
TGCAGTGCCCCGGTGGACAGCCAGGAAGCTTTCTTT
>NA|NA|TRBV4-1|TRBJ1-1
CASRPGGKTETFF
TGCGCCAGCCGTCCTGGGGGCAAGACTGAAACTTTCTTT
>many|TRBD1|TRBV12-3/TRBV12-4|TRBJ1-1
CASSITGGGTEAFF
TGTGCCAGCAGCATCACAGGGGGAGGCACTGAAGCTTTCTTT
>many|TRBD2|TRBV2|TRBJ2-1
CASSESSGGHYNEQFF
TGTGCCAGCAGTGAGAGTAGCGGGGGCCACTACAATGAGCAGTTCTTC